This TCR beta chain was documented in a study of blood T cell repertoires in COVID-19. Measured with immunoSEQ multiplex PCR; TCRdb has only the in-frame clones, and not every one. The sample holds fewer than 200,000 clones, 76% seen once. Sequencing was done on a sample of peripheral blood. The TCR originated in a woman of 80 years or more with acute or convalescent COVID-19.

In DNA, the CDR3 is TGTGCCAGTAGTGACAGGACGGGTGAAAAACTGTTTTTT. Translation: CASSDRTGEKLFF. This chain uses TRBV19 with TRBJ1-4; D possibly corresponds to TRBD1 (6 bases). The CDR3 length is 13 residues. V was trimmed by 5 bases and J by 7 bases, leaving 11 bases between them. The germline CDR1 and CDR2 sequences are LNHDA and SQIVND (reference sequence).